Listed here is a single T cell receptor (beta chain). The antigen remains unidentified. This entry is derived from a study of cytomegalovirus exposure and HLA in healthy donors. The PCR made use of 60 Vbeta and 13 Jbeta primers. Repertoires were generated with immunoSEQ multiplex PCR, while TCRdb's copy carries only in-frame clones and drops some. The data show some 98,000 clones, about 80% seen once. Study-level points and caveats: Follow-up analysis later connected one missense variant in DCLRE1C with trimming of TCR beta V- and J-genes.

The source is a female donor in good health and CMV-seropositive. Sequencing used PBMCs.

DNA for the CDR3: TGTGCCAGCCGTTGGAAACCGGAGTTAGAAGCTTTCTTT. Protein sequence: CASRWKPELEAFF. The chain joins TRBV6-5 to TRBJ1-1, with D hard to call. The CDR3 extends over 13 amino acids. From germline, CDR1 is MNHEY and CDR2 SVGAGI. Trimming cost V 8 bases and J 8 bases, with 18 bases left between them.